This is a list of T cell receptor beta chains from one sample in a study of regulatory T cells in long-lasting Graves disease. TCRdb redid the calling of the multiplex PCR reads with MiXCR, one entry per CDR3 protein. Of around 480,000 distinct CDR3 sequences listed, 15% to 20% were seen once; the top ten hold approximately 12%. These data were also filed under a second study, of T cells in Graves' hyperthyroidism and ophthalmopathy.

Sample: peripheral blood mononuclear cells (PBMCs), taken at new diagnosis, from a patient treated with antithyroid drugs. Every receptor here comes from a middle-aged man with Graves disease. Both conserved end residues are part of each CDR3. The D gene is left open where the match is weak. Only some rows state a clone size, as once, few, many or a class for expanded clones.

CDR3: CSARDHPGSANIQYF
DNA: TGCAGTGCTAGAGATCATCCTGGCTCGGCAAACATTCAGTACTTC
size: -
D: -
V: TRBV20-1
J: TRBJ2-4

CDR3: CAWRAGGPGTQYF
DNA: TGTGCCTGGAGGGCAGGGGGGCCAGGCACGCAGTATTTT
size: few
D: -
V: TRBV30
J: TRBJ2-3

CDR3: CASSLMGAFTDTQYF
DNA: TGCGCCAGCAGCTTGATGGGGGCTTTCACAGATACGCAGTATTTT
size: many
D: -
V: TRBV5-1
J: TRBJ2-3

CDR3: CASSFEVGTADTQYF
DNA: TGTGCCAGCAGCTTCGAAGTGGGGACAGCAGATACGCAGTATTTT
size: -
D: TRBD1
V: TRBV7-2
J: TRBJ2-3

CDR3: CATSEQTGTTNEQFF
DNA: TGTGCCACCAGTGAGCAAACCGGGACTACCAATGAGCAGTTCTTC
size: -
D: TRBD2
V: TRBV24-1
J: TRBJ2-1

CDR3: CASSESPGYEQYF
DNA: TGTGCCAGCAGTGAAAGCCCAGGGTACGAGCAGTACTTC
size: -
D: -
V: TRBV25-1
J: TRBJ2-7

CDR3: CASSSLLGSGRSRGNEQFF
DNA: TGTGCCAGCAGTTCCCTCCTGGGTAGCGGGAGGTCAAGGGGCAATGAGCAGTTCTTC
size: -
D: TRBD2
V: TRBV12-3/TRBV12-4
J: TRBJ2-1

CDR3: CASSNSGARSDTQYF
DNA: TGTGCCAGCAGTAATAGCGGGGCCCGTAGTGATACGCAGTATTTT
size: many
D: TRBD2
V: TRBV7-3
J: TRBJ2-3

CDR3: CASSQTLKSYSNQPQHF
DNA: TGTGCCAGCAGCCAGACGTTGAAAAGCTATAGCAATCAGCCCCAGCATTTT
size: few
D: -
V: TRBV7-2
J: TRBJ1-5

CDR3: CASSVLDRMGETQYF
DNA: TGTGCCAGCAGCGTTCTCGACAGGATGGGAGAGACCCAGTACTTC
size: -
D: -
V: TRBV3-1
J: TRBJ2-5

CDR3: CASSKSGPLPEQYF
DNA: TGTGCCAGCAGTAAAAGCGGGCCTCTCCCCGAGCAGTACTTC
size: many
D: -
V: TRBV2
J: TRBJ2-7

CDR3: CASSYLLDRGMSYEQYF
DNA: TGTGCCAGCAGTTACCTTCTGGACAGGGGGATGTCCTACGAGCAGTACTTC
size: -
D: TRBD1
V: TRBV6-2/TRBV6-3
J: TRBJ2-7

CDR3: CASSYLQVAGVFGGSNEQFF
DNA: TGTGCCAGCAGTTACCTACAAGTGGCGGGAGTTTTTGGGGGGAGCAATGAGCAGTTCTTC
size: many
D: TRBD2
V: TRBV6-5
J: TRBJ2-1

CDR3: CSATPYPLSAQHF
DNA: TGCAGTGCTACTCCCTACCCCCTATCGGCCCAGCATTTT
size: -
D: -
V: TRBV20-1
J: TRBJ1-5

CDR3: CASSAGGLNNEQFF
DNA: TGTGCCAGCAGCGCCGGGGGTCTCAACAATGAGCAGTTCTTC
size: many
D: -
V: TRBV9
J: TRBJ2-1

CDR3: CSAAGQGWFNSPLHF
DNA: TGCAGTGCCGCGGGACAGGGATGGTTTAATTCACCCCTCCACTTT
size: few
D: TRBD1
V: TRBV20-1
J: TRBJ1-6

CDR3: CASRTALAGTQYF
DNA: TGCGCCAGCAGGACAGCCTTAGCGGGGACCCAGTACTTC
size: many
D: TRBD2
V: TRBV5-1
J: TRBJ2-5

CDR3: CASSPLGTGVGYTF
DNA: TGTGCCAGCAGCCCACTAGGGACAGGGGTTGGCTACACCTTC
size: many
D: TRBD1
V: TRBV5-6
J: TRBJ1-2

CDR3: CATSKPGQGRNEQFF
DNA: TGTGCCACCAGTAAACCGGGACAGGGGAGGAATGAGCAGTTCTTC
size: many
D: TRBD1
V: TRBV24-1
J: TRBJ2-1

CDR3: CAWSPTSPGLGDTQYF
DNA: TGTGCCTGGAGTCCAACTTCCCCCGGACTTGGAGATACGCAGTATTTT
size: many
D: -
V: TRBV30
J: TRBJ2-3

CDR3: CASSELQGEWAGELFF
DNA: TGTGCCAGCAGCGAGTTACAGGGAGAATGGGCCGGGGAGCTGTTTTTT
size: -
D: -
V: TRBV9
J: TRBJ2-2

CDR3: CASRRAGTGSYEQYF
DNA: TGTGCCAGCAGGCGAGCCGGGACAGGGAGCTACGAGCAGTACTTC
size: -
D: TRBD1
V: TRBV2
J: TRBJ2-7

CDR3: CASSPGLAGVSDTQYF
DNA: TGTGCCAGCAGTCCGGGACTAGCGGGAGTGTCAGATACGCAGTATTTT
size: many
D: TRBD2
V: TRBV2
J: TRBJ2-3

CDR3: CACSLSTGGTEAFF
DNA: TGCGCCTGCAGCCTATCCACAGGAGGGACTGAAGCTTTCTTT
size: -
D: -
V: TRBV5-1
J: TRBJ1-1

CDR3: CASTPGTSGSTYEQYF
DNA: TGTGCCAGCACTCCAGGGACTAGCGGGAGTACCTACGAGCAGTACTTC
size: -
D: TRBD2
V: TRBV6-1
J: TRBJ2-7

CDR3: CASSSREGSPGNEQFF
DNA: TGCGCCAGCAGCTCCCGGGAGGGCTCCCCGGGGAATGAGCAGTTCTTC
size: many
D: TRBD2
V: TRBV5-1
J: TRBJ2-1

CDR3: CASSLDGRVRGELFF
DNA: TGTGCCAGCAGCTTAGATGGGAGAGTCCGCGGGGAGCTGTTTTTT
size: many
D: -
V: TRBV11-2
J: TRBJ2-2

CDR3: CASSEAQPGLETQYF
DNA: TGTGCCAGCAGTGAAGCGCAGCCAGGTTTAGAGACCCAGTACTTC
size: many
D: -
V: TRBV6-1
J: TRBJ2-5

CDR3: CASSWTSETDTQYF
DNA: TGTGCCAGCTCCTGGACTAGCGAGACAGATACGCAGTATTTT
size: many
D: TRBD2
V: TRBV18
J: TRBJ2-3

CDR3: CASSLDGGPGDTQYF
DNA: TGTGCCAGCAGCCTGGACGGTGGGCCCGGAGATACGCAGTATTTT
size: many
D: -
V: TRBV12-3/TRBV12-4
J: TRBJ2-3

CDR3: CATSSRASPLHF
DNA: TGTGCCACCAGCAGCAGGGCTTCACCCCTCCACTTT
size: -
D: -
V: TRBV15
J: TRBJ1-6

CDR3: CASSQEGLATSEQFF
DNA: TGTGCCAGCAGCCAAGAGGGACTAGCGACGTCAGAGCAGTTCTTC
size: few
D: TRBD2
V: TRBV14
J: TRBJ2-1

CDR3: CASSQGRVSYEQYF
DNA: TGTGCCAGCAGCCAAGGAAGGGTCTCCTACGAGCAGTACTTC
size: -
D: -
V: TRBV14
J: TRBJ2-7

CDR3: CSAFKDRDWMNTEAFF
DNA: TGCAGTGCTTTCAAAGATCGGGACTGGATGAACACTGAAGCTTTCTTT
size: many
D: -
V: TRBV20-1
J: TRBJ1-1

CDR3: CASSLIGSRTEAFF
DNA: TGCGCCAGCAGCTTGATTGGGTCGAGGACTGAAGCTTTCTTT
size: few
D: -
V: TRBV5-1
J: TRBJ1-1

CDR3: CASSLAQGVPGELFF
DNA: TGTGCCAGCAGCTTGGCTCAGGGGGTTCCCGGGGAGCTGTTTTTT
size: -
D: TRBD1
V: TRBV5-5
J: TRBJ2-2

CDR3: CASSADRGLHSNQPQHF
DNA: TGTGCCAGCTCAGCGGACAGGGGGCTCCATAGCAATCAGCCCCAGCATTTT
size: -
D: TRBD1
V: TRBV18
J: TRBJ1-5

CDR3: CASSLARVSNEQFF
DNA: TGTGCCAGCAGCTTAGCGCGGGTCAGCAATGAGCAGTTCTTC
size: many
D: -
V: TRBV11-3
J: TRBJ2-1

CDR3: CAISAGPNTGELFF
DNA: TGTGCCATCTCCGCGGGTCCTAACACCGGGGAGCTGTTTTTT
size: many
D: -
V: TRBV10-3
J: TRBJ2-2

CDR3: CASSEGGYEQYF
DNA: TGCGCCAGCAGTGAGGGCGGATACGAGCAGTACTTC
size: many
D: -
V: TRBV10-1
J: TRBJ2-7

CDR3: CASSERQGRAGEQFF
DNA: TGTGCCAGCAGCGAAAGACAGGGGAGGGCAGGTGAGCAGTTCTTC
size: many
D: -
V: TRBV2
J: TRBJ2-1

CDR3: CASSQSWTGGVGTEAFF
DNA: TGTGCCAGCAGCCAGTCCTGGACAGGGGGTGTGGGAACTGAAGCTTTCTTT
size: many
D: TRBD1
V: TRBV3-1
J: TRBJ1-1

CDR3: CATSLTGTDRRGEKLFF
DNA: TGTGCCACCAGCCTTACCGGGACAGATAGGCGCGGTGAAAAACTGTTTTTT
size: -
D: TRBD1
V: TRBV15
J: TRBJ1-4

CDR3: CASIKRVVVPIGANVLTF
DNA: TGTGCCAGCATTAAAAGGGTGGTCGTCCCGATCGGGGCCAACGTCCTGACTTTC
size: few
D: -
V: TRBV11-2
J: TRBJ2-6